This TCR beta chain was sequenced for a study of T-cell memory formation after mild COVID-19. TCRdb re-analysed the 5' RACE reads in MiXCR, keeping a single row per CDR3 protein. Of about 130,000 distinct CDR3 sequences in the sample, about a sixth were seen once. The V gene end was trimmed by 8 bases and the J gene end by 2 bases; junction bases not matched to a gene: 4. The V gene's germline CDR1 is MNHEY and CDR2 SVGAGI. This CDR3 is 14 amino acids long. Sequencing used PBMCs or a T cell subset sorted from them (not recorded which). The clonotype comes from a man aged 18 to 30 who had mild COVID-19 (a few samples of this study predate the infection). Cell type and time point are not known. The chain joins TRBV6-5 to TRBJ2-2, with TRBD1 identical over 8 bases. In DNA, the CDR3 is TGTGCCAGCCGCGGACAGGGTAACACCGGGGAGCTGTTTTTT. It codes for CASRGQGNTGELFF.